The 29 T cell receptor beta chains reported below all come from one sample, sequenced in a study of spatial heterogeneity in lung cancer. Described time point: sample taken at primary tumor resection. From tumor, nontumor lung or frozen PBMC, whole RNA was taken unsorted for sequencing. TCRdb ran MiXCR on the 5' RACE reads and lists one entry per CDR3 protein. Of several thousand distinct CDR3 sequences listed, about 8.3% are singletons. Material: PBMCs, obtained at surgery. All receptors derive from a female donor with early-stage non-small cell lung cancer.

This clonotype was observed at least ten times. The chain recombines TRBV29-1 with TRBJ2-2, with 8 positions matching TRBD2. From germline, CDR1 is SQVTM and CDR2 ANQGSEA. CDR3 length: 14 amino acids. The junction had 8 bases not matched to a gene; V was cut back by 5 bases and J by 6 bases. CDR3 protein: CSVIYGREAGELFF. The DNA of the CDR3 is TGCAGCGTTATTTACGGGAGGGAGGCCGGGGAGCTGTTTTTT.

In this sample, this clonotype is medium-sized. The V call is TRBV20-1, the J call TRBJ1-4; no clear D. CDR3 size: 15 residues. Germline CDR1 reads DFQATT; CDR2 reads SNEGSKA (reference sequence). Trimming cost V 0 bases and J 4 bases, with 12 bases left between them. For the CDR3, the DNA is TGCAGTGCTAGAGATCTGGGCAGAAATAATGAAAAACTGTTTTTT. It yields the protein CSARDLGRNNEKLFF.

In this sample, this clonotype turned up many times. Here the CDR3 reads CASSHGTSGSPITDTQYF. The CDR3 DNA reads as TGCGCCAGCAGTCATGGGACTAGCGGGAGTCCTATCACAGATACGCAGTATTTT. This rearrangement joins TRBV23-1 to TRBJ2-3, with 14 bases aligning to TRBD2. TRBV23-1 is recorded as an ORF, its role being uncertain. The CDR3 totals 18 residues. V shed 3 bases and J 2 bases; nucleotides not matched to a gene: 7.

This clonotype was recorded at least ten times. The V gene is TRBV28, the J gene TRBJ2-7; D is perhaps TRBD1 or TRBD2 (5 bases each). The V end lost 1 base, the J end lost 9 bases, and 10 bases lay between the germline ends. Germline lookup yields CDR1 MDHEN and CDR2 SYDVKM. The CDR3 has 12 residues. The CDR3 reads CASSLYMGVQYF. DNA of the CDR3: TGTGCCAGCAGTTTATATATGGGGGTGCAGTACTTC.

There are many counts of this clonotype. The V call is TRBV28, the J call TRBJ2-5, with D hard to call. Per germline, CDR1 MDHEN and CDR2 SYDVKM. With 5 bases removed from V and 2 bases from J, the gap between germline ends came to 0 bases. The CDR3 is 10 residues long. CDR3 sequence reads: CASSQETQYF. As DNA, the CDR3 is TGTGCCAGCAGTCAAGAGACCCAGTACTTC.

This clonotype was counted many times. The J gene is TRBJ2-3, the V gene TRBV5-1; TRBD2 agrees at 15 bases. Trimming took 6 bases from V and 5 from J; bases not matched to a gene: 4. This CDR3 is built from 15 residues. Germline V gene data show CDR1 as SGHRS and CDR2 as YFSETQ. CDR3 residues: CASNQGLAGGDTQYF. CDR3 in DNA: TGCGCCAGCAACCAGGGACTAGCGGGAGGAGATACGCAGTATTTT.

A few counts support this clonotype. V is TRBV29-1 and J is TRBJ1-4, with TRBD1 identical over 8 bases. From germline, CDR1 is SQVTM and CDR2 ANQGSEA. The J segment lost 2 bases and the V segment lost 7 bases, leaving 0 bases of the junction unmatched. The CDR3 runs to 12 residues. The CDR3 DNA sequence: TGCAGCGGGACAGGGACTAATGAAAAACTGTTTTTT. Amino acid sequence: CSGTGTNEKLFF.

A note on this clonotype: With a much larger clone just one base away, this may be a read error. CDR3: CASSGGYEQYF. The CDR3 coding sequence is TGTGCCAGCAGTGGCGGCTACGAGCAGTACTTC. J is TRBJ2-7 and V is TRBV6-2 or TRBV6-3; the D is unclear. This CDR3 is 11 amino acids long. V dropped 5 bases and J dropped 3 bases, with 5 bases sitting between them. In germline, CDR1 is MNHEY, CDR2 SVGEGT.

CDR3 coding DNA: TGTGCCACCAGTGATGATACAGCCTATGGCTACACCTTC. This codes for CATSDDTAYGYTF. The chain uses TRBV24-1 and TRBJ1-2; D is ambiguous. Trimming left V 3 bases short and J 4 bases short, with 8 bases between. This CDR3 spans 13 amino acids. Germline CDR1 is KGHDR and CDR2 is SFDVKD.

By its share, this clonotype is medium-sized. The V call is TRBV6-2 or TRBV6-3, the J call TRBJ1-2; D gene ambiguous. CDR1 MNHEY and CDR2 SVGEGT come from the germline V gene. Between the trimmed V and J ends, which lost 0 bases and 4 bases, there was a span of 9 bases. The CDR3 length is 14 residues. The CDR3 spells CASSYSVGSYGYTF. The CDR3 DNA reads TGTGCCAGCAGTTACTCTGTTGGATCCTATGGCTACACCTTC.

This clonotype was recorded many times. The chain recombines TRBV5-1 with TRBJ1-1; weak D call: TRBD1 (6 bases). The CDR3 runs 14 residues. CDR1 and CDR2 from the germline V gene are SGHRS and YFSETQ. The V end was cut by 0 bases, the J end by 0 bases, with 6 bases between. The CDR3: CASSLGQVNTEAFF. As DNA, the CDR3 is TGCGCCAGCAGCTTGGGACAGGTGAACACTGAAGCTTTCTTT.

This clonotype was seen repeatedly, ten times or more. The chain couples TRBV29-1 to TRBJ1-3; tentative D call: TRBD1 (5 bases). Germline-derived CDR1 and CDR2 are SQVTM and ANQGSEA. The CDR3 sequence is 14 residues long. V was pared by 6 bases and J by 2 bases, with 14 bases between. The chain's CDR3 is CSVTGTATGNTIYF. Written as DNA, the CDR3 is TGCAGCGTAACCGGGACCGCCACTGGAAACACCATATATTTT.

This clonotype was seen many times. The rearrangement uses TRBV30 and TRBJ2-5; 7 nucleotides line up with TRBD1. The length of the CDR3 is 14 residues. The V and J ends lost 7 bases and 5 bases, in that order; junction bases with no gene match: 13. Germline CDR1 reads GTSNPN; CDR2 reads SVGIG (reference sequence). The CDR3 sequence is CAFFRGGWGETQYF. DNA of the CDR3: TGTGCCTTCTTTAGAGGGGGCTGGGGTGAGACCCAGTACTTC.

This clonotype appeared many times. The chain combines TRBV5-6 with TRBJ1-2; the D is unclear. The CDR3 has 12 residues. The V and J ends lost 7 bases and 1 base respectively, with 8 bases between them. The germline CDR1 and CDR2 sequences are SGHDT and YYEEEE. The CDR3 sequence: CASLGNNYGYTF. The DNA of the CDR3 is TGTGCCAGCTTGGGGAATAACTATGGCTACACCTTC.

This chain's CDR3 is CASRGPWPTNTGELFF. The CDR3 DNA sequence: TGTGCCAGCAGGGGGCCCTGGCCGACGAACACCGGGGAGCTGTTTTTT. V usage is TRBV12-3 or TRBV12-4 and J usage is TRBJ2-2, with D tentatively TRBD1 (5 bases). CDR3 length: 16 amino acids. Trimming removed 6 bases at V and 0 bases at J, with 14 bases between.

This clonotype was counted only a few times. The chain couples TRBV10-3 to TRBJ2-5, with TRBD2 matching 13 bases. The CDR3 sequence is 20 residues long. The V gene end was trimmed by 0 bases and the J gene end by 7 bases; junction bases not matched to a gene: 17. From germline, CDR1 is ENHRY and CDR2 SYGVKD. For the CDR3, the DNA is TGTGCCATCAGTGAGTCGAAAGGCTCGGGGACTAGCGGGGCGTTCGGGACCCAGTACTTC. It encodes CAISESKGSGTSGAFGTQYF.

This clonotype was counted at least ten times. This sequence joins TRBV3-1 and TRBJ2-1; the D gene is possibly TRBD2 (6 bases). The CDR3 totals 16 residues. Germline V gives CDR1 LGHDT, CDR2 YNNKEL (reference sequence). V dropped 1 base and J dropped 10 bases, with 20 bases sitting between them. As DNA, the CDR3 is TGTGCCAGCAGCCAAGCCACAGAGATCCGGGGGAAGGAGCAGTTCTTC. Translation: CASSQATEIRGKEQFF.

This clonotype is medium-sized by share. This chain joins TRBV6-6 and TRBJ1-1; 9 bases map to TRBD1. V trimming: 5 bases; J trimming: 5 bases; junction bases outside the gene matches: 6. The CDR3 loop spans 14 amino acids. Germline CDR1 MNHNY, CDR2 SVGAGI (reference sequence). The CDR3 is CASSPQGARTEAFF. The CDR3 region has the DNA TGTGCCAGCAGTCCACAGGGGGCGCGGACTGAAGCTTTCTTT.

This clonotype was detected only a few times. V gene TRBV18 combines with J gene TRBJ2-3; 8 bases agree with TRBD2. Germline CDR1 KGHSH, CDR2 LQKENI. J gave up 4 bases and V 0 bases, and 6 bases lay outside the gene matches. This CDR3 spans 16 amino acids. The CDR3 here is CASSPPLAGGADTQYF. The CDR3 region has the DNA TGTGCCAGCTCACCACCCCTAGCGGGTGGGGCAGATACGCAGTATTTT.

This chain connects TRBV10-3 to TRBJ2-7, with 8 bases identical to TRBD1. Trimming removed 10 bases from V and 3 bases from J; junction bases left unmatched: 8. Per the germline V gene, CDR1 is ENHRY and CDR2 is SYGVKD. This CDR3 is built from 13 residues. The CDR3 loop reads CASQQQGDYEQYF. The DNA for the CDR3 is TGTGCCAGCCAGCAACAGGGGGACTACGAGCAGTACTTC.

The table lists this clonotype with many counts. V is TRBV29-1 and J is TRBJ1-4; D remains ambiguous. CDR3 length: 13 residues. V was clipped by 2 bases and J by 8 bases, with 12 bases between them. CDR1 is SQVTM, CDR2 ANQGSEA, per germline. DNA of the CDR3: TGCAGCGTTGAAAGCGTCGGTGGGGAAAAACTGTTTTTT. This encodes CSVESVGGEKLFF.

This clonotype was counted at least ten times. The J gene is TRBJ2-1, the V gene TRBV6-5; TRBD1 might be the D (7 bases). CDR1 is MNHEY and CDR2 is SVGAGI in the germline V gene. Trimming took 7 bases from V and 7 from J, leaving 14 bases between them. This CDR3 comprises 13 residues. Written as DNA, the CDR3 is TGTGCCAGCATCCAGACAGGGAGGAATGAGCAGTTCTTC. As protein: CASIQTGRNEQFF.

The chain carries TRBV5-6 and TRBJ1-4; D might be TRBD1 (5 bases). The CDR3 is 15 residues long. V shed 4 bases and J shed 4 bases, with 14 bases lying between them. Germline loops: CDR1 SGHDT, CDR2 YYEEEE. The CDR3 coding sequence is TGTGCCAGCAGCCCAACCTCGGGGCTTAATGAAAAACTGTTTTTT. This sequence encodes CASSPTSGLNEKLFF.

This clonotype was observed many times. The rearrangement uses TRBV7-2 and TRBJ1-1, with a weak D call TRBD1 (5 bases). CDR3 length: 14 amino acids. The V gene's germline CDR1 is SGHTA and CDR2 FQGNSA. V was shortened by 0 bases and J by 0 bases, with 5 bases between the two germline ends. In DNA, the CDR3 is TGTGCCAGCAGCTTAGCGGGGCTGAACACTGAAGCTTTCTTT. Translated, it gives CASSLAGLNTEAFF. Full variable domain (rest looked up from reference TRBV7-2 and TRBJ1-1): GAGVSQSPSNKVTEKGKDVELRCDPISGHTALYWYRQSLGQGLEFLIYFQGNSAPDKSGLPSDRFSAERTGGSVSTLTIQRTQQEDSAVYLCASSLAGLNTEAFFGQGTRLTVV.

In its sample, this clonotype was seen many times. The V gene is TRBV6-5, the J gene TRBJ1-2, with D possibly TRBD1 on 5 matching bases. The V gene lost 5 bases and the J gene lost 3 bases, with 7 bases spanning the gap. This CDR3 comprises 12 residues. Germline CDR1 MNHEY, CDR2 SVGAGI. The CDR3 DNA follows: TGTGCCAGCAGTAGGGGACACTATGGCTACACCTTC. It specifies CASSRGHYGYTF.

This clonotype was seen ten or more times. This chain connects TRBV20-1 to TRBJ2-6, with 11 bases aligning to TRBD1. V trimming: 5 bases; J trimming: 0 bases; junction bases outside the gene matches: 9. The CDR3 extends over 18 amino acids. Germline CDR1 DFQATT, CDR2 SNEGSKA (reference sequence). The CDR3 protein is CSAPSTGTGGSGANVLTF. CDR3 bases: TGCAGTGCTCCTTCAACCGGGACAGGGGGCTCTGGGGCCAACGTCCTGACTTTC.

In its sample, this clonotype was seen many times. V gene TRBV11-1 combines with J gene TRBJ2-1; 10 bases are a match to TRBD2. Germline V gene sequence: CDR1 SGHAT, CDR2 FQDESV (reference sequence). This CDR3 is 14 amino acids long. V trimming: 5 bases; J trimming: 9 bases; junction bases outside the gene matches: 7. CDR3 in amino acids: CASSPSGSEGEQFF. Written as DNA, the CDR3 is TGTGCCAGCAGCCCTAGCGGGAGCGAGGGTGAGCAGTTCTTC.

V usage is TRBV3-1 and J usage is TRBJ2-1, with D possibly being TRBD1 (6 bases). V lost 1 base, J lost 13 bases, and 14 bases lay in between. In germline, CDR1 is LGHDT, CDR2 YNNKEL (reference sequence). This CDR3 region has 13 residues. CDR3 sequence: CASSQGQVTKQFF. The CDR3 bases are TGTGCCAGCAGCCAAGGACAGGTCACTAAACAGTTCTTC.

This clonotype was observed a handful of times. This chain links TRBV28 with TRBJ2-7; TRBD1 might be the D (5 bases). The CDR3 is 14 amino acids. CDR1 is MDHEN and CDR2 is SYDVKM in the germline V gene. The V end was cut by 4 bases, the J end by 7 bases, with 17 bases between. The CDR3 loop reads CASSSGPAPGEQYF. The CDR3 nucleotides are TGTGCCAGCAGTTCCGGACCGGCCCCAGGGGAGCAGTACTTC.